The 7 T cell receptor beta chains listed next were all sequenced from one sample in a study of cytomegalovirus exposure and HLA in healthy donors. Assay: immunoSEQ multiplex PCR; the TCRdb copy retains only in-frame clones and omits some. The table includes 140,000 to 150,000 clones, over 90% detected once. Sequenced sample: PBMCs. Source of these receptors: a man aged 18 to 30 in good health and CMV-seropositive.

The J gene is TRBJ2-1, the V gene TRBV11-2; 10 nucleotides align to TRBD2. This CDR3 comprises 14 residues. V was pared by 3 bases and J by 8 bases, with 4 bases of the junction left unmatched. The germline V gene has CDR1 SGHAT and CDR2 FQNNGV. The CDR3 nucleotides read TGTGCCAGCAGCTTGGCACTAGCGGGACATGAGCAGTTCTTC. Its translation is CASSLALAGHEQFF.

The CDR3 region has the DNA TGTGCCAGCAGTGGGACTAGCGGGGCGCACAATGAGCAGTTCTTC. It translates to CASSGTSGAHNEQFF. This sequence joins TRBV6-1 and TRBJ2-1; 12 bases fit TRBD2. Germline V gene lookup returns CDR1 MNHNS and CDR2 SASEGT. The CDR3 length is 15 residues. The V segment lost 4 bases and the J segment 5 bases; nucleotides outside the gene matches: 3.

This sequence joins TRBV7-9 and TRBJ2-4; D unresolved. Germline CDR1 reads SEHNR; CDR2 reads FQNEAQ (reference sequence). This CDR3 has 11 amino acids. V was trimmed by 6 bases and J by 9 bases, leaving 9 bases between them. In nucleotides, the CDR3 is TGTGCCAGCAGTGTAGATTTCATTCAGTACTTC. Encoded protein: CASSVDFIQYF.

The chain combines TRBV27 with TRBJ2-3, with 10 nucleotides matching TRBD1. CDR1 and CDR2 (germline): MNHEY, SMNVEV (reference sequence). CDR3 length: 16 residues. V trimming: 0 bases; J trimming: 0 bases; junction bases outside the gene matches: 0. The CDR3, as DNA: TGTGCCAGCAGTTTATCGGACAGGGGGAGCACAGATACGCAGTATTTT. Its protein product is CASSLSDRGSTDTQYF.

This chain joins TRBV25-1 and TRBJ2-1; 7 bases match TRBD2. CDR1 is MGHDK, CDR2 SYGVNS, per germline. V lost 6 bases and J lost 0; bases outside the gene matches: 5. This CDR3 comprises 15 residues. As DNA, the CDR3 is TGTGCCAGCAGGACCCCGGGAGGCTCCTACAATGAGCAGTTCTTC. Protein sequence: CASRTPGGSYNEQFF.

CDR3 sequence reads: CASTQGRVIDTQYF. DNA of the CDR3: TGTGCCAGTACCCAAGGCAGGGTGATAGATACGCAGTATTTT. The chain combines TRBV19 with TRBJ2-3, with D possibly being TRBD1 (5 bases). The germline V gene encodes CDR1 LNHDA and CDR2 SQIVND (reference sequence). The CDR3 contains 14 residues. Trimming took off 7 bases at V and 5 bases at J, with 16 bases between the two ends.

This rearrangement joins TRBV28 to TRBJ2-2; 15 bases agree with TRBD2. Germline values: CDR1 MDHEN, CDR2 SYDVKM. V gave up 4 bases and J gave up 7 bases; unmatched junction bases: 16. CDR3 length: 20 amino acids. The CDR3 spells CASSSGILRTSGRANGELFF. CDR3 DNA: TGTGCCAGCAGTTCGGGGATTCTTAGGACTAGCGGGAGGGCTAACGGGGAGCTGTTTTTT.